This T cell receptor (beta chain) was retrieved from a study of T-cell memory formation after mild COVID-19. Overall study context: There were largely donor-specific TCR clusters.

Concerning this clonotype: Antigen specificity is unknown. The junction and the germline gene differ at one end; a read error may be behind it.

MiXCR, applied by TCRdb to the 5' RACE reads, yields one record per CDR3 protein. The sample shows some 350,000 distinct CDR3 sequences, about 16% of them seen only once. The CDR3 has 13 amino acids. CDR1 and CDR2 (germline): MNHNY, SVGAGI (reference sequence). General study findings and limits: Largely, contracting CD4+ clones fell within CM and EM, and contracting CD8+ clones within EMRA.

The chain is built from TRBV6-6 and TRBJ1-1, with D possibly being TRBD1 (5 bases). Sequencing input: PBMCs or a T cell subset sorted from them (not recorded which). This sequence was found in a man aged 18 to 29 who had mild COVID-19 (a few samples of this study predate the infection). Cell type and time point are not known. The DNA of the CDR3 is TGTGCCAGCAGGCTCACAGGAAACACTGAAGATTTCTTT. Encoded protein: CASRLTGNTEDFF.